The rows below give T cell receptor beta chains drawn from one sample of a study of human thymus T cells. Measured with immunoSEQ multiplex PCR; TCRdb has only the in-frame clones, and not every one. The profile shows some 57,000 clones, approximately 95% of them singletons. The material sequenced was blood. All receptors come from a boy under two years old with a congenital heart defect but otherwise immunologically healthy. Each CDR3 is given with its conserved first and last residue. D genes are given only for firm matches. Some rows have no size entry. The others give once, few or many, or a class for an expanded clone.

>.|TRBV29-1|TRBJ2-1|.
CSVERLGEQFF
TGCAGCGTTGAGAGGTTGGGTGAGCAGTTCTTC
>TRBD1|TRBV28|TRBJ2-7|.
CASSLGTGSSYEQYF
TGTGCCAGCAGTTTAGGGACAGGGAGCTCCTACGAGCAGTACTTC
>.|TRBV7-9|TRBJ2-5|.
CASSNKLASSQKETQYF
TGTGCCAGCAGCAACAAACTAGCCTCGTCGCAAAAAGAGACCCAGTACTTC
>.|TRBV2|TRBJ1-2|few
CASRSGNGYTF
TGTGCCAGCAGATCGGGAAATGGCTACACCTTC
>.|TRBV5-8|TRBJ1-5|.
CASSFVTSGRAQPQHF
TGTGCCAGCAGCTTCGTGACCTCGGGTCGAGCCCAGCCCCAGCATTTT
>.|TRBV6-5|TRBJ1-1|few
CASSLLSGPEAFF
TGTGCCAGCAGCTTGCTGTCTGGCCCTGAAGCTTTCTTT
>.|TRBV7-9|TRBJ2-5|.
CASSLVMGGGPQETQYF
TGTGCCAGCAGCTTAGTGATGGGAGGAGGGCCTCAAGAGACCCAGTACTTC
>.|TRBV6-5|TRBJ2-7|.
CAVGPYEQYF
TGTGCCGTGGGCCCCTACGAGCAGTACTTC
>.|TRBV2|TRBJ2-3|.
CASRSTAYTQYF
TGTGCCAGCAGGTCCACGGCCTATACGCAGTATTTT
>.|TRBV5-6|TRBJ1-1|.
CASSLGGGAEAFF
TGTGCCAGCAGCTTGGGCGGGGGGGCTGAAGCTTTCTTT
>.|TRBV7-9|TRBJ2-2|.
CASSLMYASGELFF
TGTGCCAGCAGCTTAATGTACGCGAGCGGGGAGCTGTTTTTT
>TRBD1|TRBV5-5|TRBJ1-1|.
CASSLVDRGDEAFF
TGTGCCAGCAGCTTGGTGGACAGGGGAGACGAAGCTTTCTTT
>.|TRBV10-3|TRBJ2-5|.
CAISGLAEETQYF
TGTGCCATCAGTGGGCTAGCAGAGGAGACCCAGTACTTC
>.|TRBV7-2|TRBJ2-7|.
CASSLGDTYEQYF
TGTGCCAGCAGCTTAGGGGACACCTACGAGCAGTACTTC
>.|TRBV5-4|TRBJ2-7|.
CASSPGGPLSRYEQYF
TGTGCCAGCAGCCCCGGAGGGCCACTAAGCAGATACGAGCAGTACTTC
>TRBD2|TRBV7-2|TRBJ2-1|.
CASSPFAGGSYNEQFF
TGTGCCAGCAGCCCGTTCGCGGGGGGTTCCTACAATGAGCAGTTCTTC
>.|TRBV18|TRBJ2-7|.
CASSPRSGAFYEQYF
TGTGCCAGCTCACCACGGTCAGGGGCTTTTTACGAGCAGTACTTC
>TRBD1|TRBV7-9|TRBJ2-3|.
CASSAYRGLAWDTQYF
TGTGCCAGCAGCGCATACAGGGGGTTAGCTTGGGATACGCAGTATTTT
>.|TRBV21-1|TRBJ1-2|few
CASSNRGGYTF
TGTGCCAGCAGCAACAGGGGTGGCTACACCTTC
>.|TRBV7-2|TRBJ2-7|.
CASSLAGPYEQYF
TGTGCCAGCAGCTTAGCGGGGCCCTACGAGCAGTACTTC
>.|TRBV6-1|TRBJ2-7|.
CASSSSEQYF
TGTGCCAGCAGTTCGAGCGAGCAGTACTTC
>.|TRBV7-2|TRBJ2-3|.
CASSRWRAYLTDTQYF
TGTGCCAGCAGCCGATGGAGGGCGTACCTCACAGATACGCAGTATTTT
>.|TRBV6-5|TRBJ1-5|.
CASRIRAESQPQHF
TGTGCCAGCAGGATCCGGGCGGAAAGTCAGCCCCAGCATTTT
>TRBD1|TRBV20-1|TRBJ1-5|.
CSASRDRFGNF
TGCAGTGCTAGCCGGGACAGGTTCGGGAATTTT
>.|TRBV7-9|TRBJ2-3|.
CASSLGEALGDTQYF
TGTGCCAGCAGCTTAGGGGAGGCGCTGGGGGATACGCAGTATTTT
>.|TRBV7-2|TRBJ2-2|.
CASSLAAATGELFF
TGTGCCAGCAGCTTAGCAGCTGCCACCGGGGAGCTGTTTTTT
>.|TRBV7-2|TRBJ1-3|.
CASHSFSPSFKGGNTIYF
TGTGCCAGTCACAGCTTTTCCCCTTCCTTTAAAGGGGGAAACACCATATATTTT
>.|TRBV6-5|TRBJ1-6|.
CASSYGDIYNSPLHF
TGTGCCAGCAGTTATGGGGATATATATAATTCACCCCTCCACTTT
>TRBD2|TRBV29-1|TRBJ2-5|.
CSVGGLQETQYF
TGCAGCGTGGGGGGACTACAAGAGACCCAGTACTTC
>.|TRBV14|TRBJ2-6|.
CASSQESGANVLTF
TGTGCCAGCAGCCAAGAATCTGGGGCCAACGTCCTGACTTTC
>TRBD1|TRBV5-4|TRBJ1-1|.
CASRPPGQKSNTEAFF
TGTGCCAGCAGACCGCCGGGACAGAAAAGCAACACTGAAGCTTTCTTT
>.|TRBV5-4|TRBJ2-1|.
CASSKNNNEQFF
TGTGCCAGCAGCAAAAATAACAATGAGCAGTTCTTC
>TRBD1|TRBV7-8|TRBJ1-2|.
CASSSGTDLYLYGYTF
TGTGCCAGCAGCTCCGGGACAGATTTATACCTCTATGGCTACACCTTC
>.|TRBV19|TRBJ1-5|once
CASSIGESNQPQHF
TGTGCCAGTAGTATCGGGGAGAGCAATCAGCCCCAGCATTTT
>.|TRBV2|TRBJ1-2|.
CASTAFYGYTF
TGTGCCAGCACGGCTTTCTATGGCTACACCTTC
>.|TRBV19|TRBJ2-7|.
CASSIQPDVSYEQYF
TGTGCCAGTAGTATACAGCCGGACGTGTCCTACGAGCAGTACTTC
>TRBD1|TRBV7-2|TRBJ1-6|few
CASSFSGTGNSPLHF
TGTGCCAGCAGCTTTTCCGGGACAGGGAATTCACCCCTCCACTTT
>TRBD2|TRBV28|TRBJ2-3|.
CASSSGLVKGTDTQYF
TGTGCCAGCAGTTCCGGACTAGTCAAGGGCACAGATACGCAGTATTTT
>TRBD1|TRBV10-1|TRBJ2-2|.
CASDRDRGRPGELFF
TGCGCCAGCGACAGGGACAGGGGGCGCCCCGGGGAGCTGTTTTTT
>.|TRBV7-8|TRBJ2-1|.
CASSLWVGDNEQFF
TGTGCCAGCAGCTTATGGGTGGGGGACAATGAGCAGTTCTTC